Listed here are 3 T cell receptor beta chains from one sample, sequenced in a study of early T cells in non-severe SARS-CoV-2 infection. TCRdb redid the calling of the 5' RACE reads with MiXCR, one entry per CDR3 protein. The table has about 79,000 distinct CDR3 sequences, roughly 13% seen once. Specimen: whole blood. The source of these receptors is an adult who was a healthcare worker with PCR-confirmed SARS-CoV-2 infection or an uninfected control (not recorded which).

This clonotype showed up just a few times. J is TRBJ2-7 and V is TRBV5-1; 8 bases line up with TRBD1. Trimming removed 4 bases from V and 2 bases from J; junction bases left unmatched: 5. Germline V gene lookup returns CDR1 SGHRS and CDR2 YFSETQ. The CDR3 is 14 amino acids. The CDR3 coding sequence is TGCGCCAGCAGCCTGGACAGGGTAGCCTACGAGCAGTACTTC. The encoded protein is CASSLDRVAYEQYF.

This clonotype appeared many times. The genes are TRBV10-1 and TRBJ2-5; TRBD2 aligns across 11 bases. Germline CDR1 and CDR2: WNHNN and SYGVQD (reference sequence). Germline trimming cut 1 base from V and 7 bases from J; bases unmatched to any gene: 5. The CDR3 has 15 residues. The DNA for the CDR3 is TGCGCCAGCAGTGAGTTGGCCGGGACTAGCGGGACCCAGTACTTC. Its protein product is CASSELAGTSGTQYF.

This clonotype was seen a few times. V gene TRBV2 combines with J gene TRBJ2-1; 11 nucleotides agree with TRBD2. This CDR3 region has 15 residues. Germline trimming cut 1 base from V and 6 bases from J; bases unmatched to any gene: 2. CDR1 is SNHLY, CDR2 FYNNEI, per germline. CDR3 sequence: CASSEVGLAVNEQFF. In nucleotides, the CDR3 is TGTGCCAGCAGTGAAGTGGGACTAGCGGTCAATGAGCAGTTCTTC.